This T cell receptor (beta chain) was identified in a study of T cells in Graves' hyperthyroidism and ophthalmopathy. Study details: It was at initial diagnosis, before any treatment, that peripheral blood was collected. Notes on the study in general: A 13 V-J model separated ophthalmopathy from stable hyperthyroidism. Prediction of ophthalmopathy progression came a median around 7.1 months pre-onset.

It was RNA transcripts that yielded the amplified TCR beta CDR3 regions. When the TCR CDR3 underwent first-round RT-PCR, the HTBI primer set was used. TCRdb analysed the multiplex PCR reads with MiXCR anew, one entry per CDR3 protein. The sample includes 480,000 or so distinct CDR3 sequences, 14% of them seen just once. Between the trimmed V and J ends, which lost 2 bases and 1 base, there was a span of 8 bases. The germline CDR1 and CDR2 sequences are LGHNT and FRNRAP. This CDR3 is 14 amino acids long. There are many counts of this clonotype. Its antigen is unknown. Sequencing was done on a sample of blood. The gene calls are TRBV12-5 and TRBJ1-1; no reliable D call. This TCR was recovered from a woman aged 18-30 years with Graves' hyperthyroidism. The CDR3 reads CASGLPFQNTEAFF. In nucleotides, the CDR3 is TGTGCTAGTGGTTTGCCCTTCCAGAACACTGAAGCTTTCTTT.